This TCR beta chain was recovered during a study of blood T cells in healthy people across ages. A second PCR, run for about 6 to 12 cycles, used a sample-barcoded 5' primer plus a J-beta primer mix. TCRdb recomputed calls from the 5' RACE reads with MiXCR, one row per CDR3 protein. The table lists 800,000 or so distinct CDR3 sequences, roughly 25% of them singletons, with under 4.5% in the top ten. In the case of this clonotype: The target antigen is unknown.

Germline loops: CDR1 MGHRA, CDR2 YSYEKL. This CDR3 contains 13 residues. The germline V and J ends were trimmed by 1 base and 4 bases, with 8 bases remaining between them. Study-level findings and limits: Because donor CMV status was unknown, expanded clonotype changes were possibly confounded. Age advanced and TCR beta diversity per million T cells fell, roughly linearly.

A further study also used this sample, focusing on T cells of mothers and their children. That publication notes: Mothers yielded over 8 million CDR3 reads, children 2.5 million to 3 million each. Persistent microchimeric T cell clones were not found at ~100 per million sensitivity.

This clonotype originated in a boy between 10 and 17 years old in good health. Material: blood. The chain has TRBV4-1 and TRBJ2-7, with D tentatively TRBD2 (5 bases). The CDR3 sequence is CASSQAGMYEQYF. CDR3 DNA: TGCGCCAGCAGCCAAGCGGGGATGTACGAGCAGTACTTC.